Below, 5 T cell receptor beta chains from the same sample are listed, as sequenced in a study of early T cells in non-severe SARS-CoV-2 infection. TCRdb re-analysed the 5' RACE reads in MiXCR, keeping a single row per CDR3 protein. The sample has some 91,000 distinct CDR3 sequences, more than 9.5% seen once. Sequenced here: whole blood, sampled at baseline. The receptors derive from an adult who was a healthcare worker with PCR-confirmed SARS-CoV-2 infection or an uninfected control (not recorded which).

The J gene is TRBJ2-7, the V gene TRBV4-1; perhaps D is TRBD1 or TRBD2 (5 bases each). The V gene's germline CDR1 is MGHRA and CDR2 YSYEKL. Trimming left V 3 bases short and J 5 bases short, with 11 bases between. The CDR3 length is 13 residues. The CDR3 DNA is TGCGCCAGCAGCCAGGGGGTAGGGGACGAGCAGTACTTC. Encoded protein: CASSQGVGDEQYF.

The sample holds a few counts of this clonotype. J is TRBJ1-1 and V is TRBV29-1; D is uncertain. V was trimmed by 7 bases and J by 5 bases, leaving 17 bases between them. CDR3 size: 13 residues. The germline V gene has CDR1 SQVTM and CDR2 ANQGSEA. The CDR3 DNA sequence: TGCAGCGGTGGGCCACTCCAGGCTACTGAAGCTTTCTTT. This translates into CSGGPLQATEAFF.

This clonotype has only a few counts. This chain connects TRBV20-1 to TRBJ2-3, with a possible D match to TRBD1 (6 bases). Per germline, CDR1 DFQATT and CDR2 SNEGSKA (reference sequence). This CDR3 spans 12 amino acids. V lost 4 bases and J lost 6, with 11 bases in between. CDR3 in amino acids: CSATPRGDTQYF. The CDR3 region has the DNA TGCAGTGCTACCCCAAGGGGGGATACGCAGTATTTT.

This clonotype was seen repeatedly, ten times or more. J is TRBJ2-7 and V is TRBV27, with 10 bases identical to TRBD1. The germline gives CDR1 MNHEY, CDR2 SMNVEV (reference sequence). Trimming removed 5 bases from V and 4 bases from J; junction bases left unmatched: 8. The CDR3 is made up of 15 amino acids. DNA for the CDR3: TGTGCCAGCAGTACCTCCGGGACAGGGGCATACGAGCAGTACTTC. Protein sequence: CASSTSGTGAYEQYF.

This clonotype was picked up a small number of times. This chain joins TRBV4-1 and TRBJ2-7; 9 nucleotides align to TRBD2. The germline CDR1 and CDR2 sequences are MGHRA and YSYEKL. The V and J ends lost 4 bases and 4 bases, in that order; junction bases with no gene match: 8. This CDR3 region has 15 residues. CDR3 nucleotides: TGCGCCAGCAGCCTCTTCACTAGCGGGCTTTACGAGCAGTACTTC. It encodes CASSLFTSGLYEQYF.